Sequencing of this T cell receptor (beta chain) was carried out in a study of type 1 and type 2 diabetes patients. Study information: Donors were type 1 diabetes, type 2 diabetes, or nondiabetic controls.

The CDR3 covers 15 residues. V was pared by 2 bases and J by 1 base, with 1 base of the junction left unmatched. CDR1 and CDR2 (germline): SNHLY, FYNNEI. The PCR template was genomic DNA. Amplification of the beta chain CDR3 used 30 forward and 13 reverse multiplex primers. A single record per CDR3 protein comes from TCRdb applying MiXCR to the multiplex PCR reads. This table has 270,000 or so distinct CDR3 sequences, 40% to 50% appearing once. The receptor was isolated from a man between 18 and 35 years old with type 2 diabetes. This chain connects TRBV2 to TRBJ2-3; 9 positions agree with TRBD2. The material sequenced was peripheral blood mononuclear cells (PBMCs). The CDR3 region has the DNA TGTGCCAGCAGTGAAAGGACTAGCGGCACAGATACGCAGTATTTT. Translation gives CASSERTSGTDTQYF.